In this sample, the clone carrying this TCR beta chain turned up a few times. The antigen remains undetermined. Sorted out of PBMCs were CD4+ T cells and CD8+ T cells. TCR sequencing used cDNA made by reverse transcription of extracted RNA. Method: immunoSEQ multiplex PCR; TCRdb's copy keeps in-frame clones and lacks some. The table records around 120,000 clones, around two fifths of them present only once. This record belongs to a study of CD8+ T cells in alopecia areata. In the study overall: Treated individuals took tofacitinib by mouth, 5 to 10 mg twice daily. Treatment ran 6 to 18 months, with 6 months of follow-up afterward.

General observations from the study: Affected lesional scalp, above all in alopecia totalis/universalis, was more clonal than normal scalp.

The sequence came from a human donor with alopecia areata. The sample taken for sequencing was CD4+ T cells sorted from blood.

The CDR3 here is CASSLESRWDTIYF. DNA for the CDR3: TGTGCCAGCAGCTTAGAGTCTAGGTGGGACACCATATATTTT. The rearrangement joins TRBV7-9 to TRBJ1-3; D remains ambiguous. This CDR3 has 14 amino acids. V lost 1 base and J 8 bases, leaving 12 bases between the germline ends. Germline V lookup: CDR1 SEHNR, CDR2 FQNEAQ (reference sequence). Using reference TRBV7-9 and TRBJ1-3 for the parts outside the CDR3, the full variable domain is DTGVSQNPRHKITKRGQNVTFRCDPISEHNRLYWYRQTLGQGPEFLTYFQNEAQLEKSRLLSDRFSAERPKGSFSTLEIQRTEQGDSAMYLCASSLESRWDTIYFGEGSWLTVV.